This T cell receptor beta chain came from a study of control samples from healthy donors and cancer patients. TCRdb's table, derived via immunoSEQ multiplex PCR, lists solely in-frame clones and lacks some. This table holds about 160,000 clones, roughly 94% found once. The receptor was isolated from a man between 60 and 75 years old with colorectal cancer. Sequenced material: PBMCs.

As DNA, the CDR3 is TGTGCCAGCAGTCCAGGGGGAGGCTACACCTTC. This translates into CASSPGGGYTF. This sequence joins TRBV28 and TRBJ1-2; 7 nucleotides line up with TRBD1. Germline V lookup: CDR1 MDHEN, CDR2 SYDVKM. V trimming: 5 bases; J trimming: 8 bases; junction bases outside the gene matches: 2. This CDR3 spans 11 amino acids.